In this sample, the clone carrying this T cell receptor beta chain turned up many times. This specimen comes from a study of regulatory T cells in long-lasting Graves disease. The overall study: Those Graves' patients who were newly diagnosed had been on antithyroid drugs under 3 months.

Time point: newly diagnosed GD, antithyroid drugs for less than 3 months. The TCR library was made from RNA that had been extracted from PBMCs in TRIzol. The patients included were those that came from an endocrinology department in Xi'an, China. Relying on iRepertoire HTBI primers and Arm-PCR of CDR3 regions, the team built TCR beta libraries. TCRdb analysed the multiplex PCR reads with MiXCR anew, one entry per CDR3 protein. The top ten clones hold over 20% of a sample with around 400,000 distinct CDR3 sequences, 15% to 19% of them seen once. After removal of 4 bases from V and 5 bases from J, the junction contained 10 bases not matched to a gene. Germline CDR1 DFQATT, CDR2 SNEGSKA (reference sequence). The CDR3 sequence is 15 residues long.

V usage is TRBV20-1 and J usage is TRBJ2-1; 8 bases align to TRBD2. The sequence was obtained from a female donor with Graves disease. This material consisted of peripheral blood mononuclear cells (PBMCs), taken at new diagnosis, from a patient treated with antithyroid drugs. As DNA, the CDR3 is TGCAGTGCTATCAACAGCGGGGGAGCTAACAATGAGCAGTTCTTC. Protein: CSAINSGGANNEQFF.